This T cell receptor beta chain was identified during a study of T cell responses to AZD1222 COVID-19 vaccine. Second-dose groups at about 4 or about 12 weeks were pooled. Libraries were prepared by immunoSEQ multiplex PCR; TCRdb keeps only in-frame clonotypes and omits some of them. This table has approximately 88,000 clones, 85% to 90% appearing once. The CDR3 consists of 15 residues. CDR1 and CDR2 (germline): SGHRS, YFSETQ. Trimming took off 4 bases at V and 9 bases at J, with 23 bases between the two ends. This clone was picked up one time. Its antigen is unknown. Whole-study results and caveats: There were vaccine-associated CD4 TCRs across spike, dominant at 160-218 and 743-854.

This TCR derives from an adult who received the AZD1222 COVID-19 vaccine. V gene TRBV5-1 combines with J gene TRBJ2-7; TRBD1 is a possible D gene (5 bases). The sample in question was peripheral blood, obtained 28 days after the second AZD1222 dose. CDR3 loop: CASSPLDSPVSGQYF. CDR3 bases: TGCGCCAGCAGCCCCCTCGACAGTCCCGTCTCTGGGCAGTACTTC.